These 24 T cell receptor beta chains were all obtained from the same sample, sequenced in a study of blood T cell repertoires in COVID-19. The method was immunoSEQ multiplex PCR; TCRdb's version includes in-frame clones alone and lacks a portion of them. The repertoire consists of 150,000 to 200,000 clones, with 76% occurring once and the leading ten covering around 17%. The sample consisted of PBMCs or T cells enriched from blood (not recorded which). The receptors derive from a woman between 45 and 65 years old with acute COVID-19.

This sequence joins TRBV5-6 and TRBJ2-1; TRBD2 matches at 8 bases. The V gene end was trimmed by 4 bases and the J gene end by 7 bases; junction bases not matched to a gene: 16. In germline, CDR1 is SGHDT, CDR2 YYEEEE. The length of the CDR3 is 17 residues. In nucleotides, the CDR3 is TGTGCCAGCAGCACCCAAATTAGCGGGGAGGTAGGGAATGAGCAGTTCTTC. Amino acid sequence: CASSTQISGEVGNEQFF.

This clone showed up just a few times. The CDR3 coding sequence is TGTGCCAGCAGCCAATCCGGGACAGAGAATTCACCCCTCCACTTT. As protein: CASSQSGTENSPLHF. The chain has TRBV11-2 and TRBJ1-6; 7 positions match TRBD1. Trimming at V came to 5 bases and at J to 7 bases, leaving 8 bases not matched to a gene. Germline loops: CDR1 SGHAT, CDR2 FQNNGV. The CDR3 length is 15 residues. Using reference TRBV11-2 and TRBJ1-6 for the parts outside the CDR3, the full variable domain is EAGVAQSPRYKIIEKRQSVAFWCNPISGHATLYWYQQILGQGPKLLIQFQNNGVVDDSQLPKDRFSAERLKGVDSTLKIQPAKLEDSAVYLCASSQSGTENSPLHFGNGTRLTVT.

This clone was counted between two and nine times. This sample also contains other DNA sequences that code for the same CDR3. J is TRBJ1-3 and V is TRBV24-1; D is undetermined. Germline CDR1 KGHDR, CDR2 SFDVKD. Trimming removed 3 bases from V and 4 bases from J, with 3 bases in between. The CDR3 loop spans 12 amino acids. This CDR3 is CATSDPGNTIYF. CDR3 DNA: TGTGCCACCAGTGATCCGGGAAACACCATATATTTT.

The genes are TRBV1 and TRBJ2-3; the table's D call of TRBD2 was not tested on the DNA. TRBV1 is marked as a pseudogene. The CDR3 has 15 residues. CDR3 region: CTSSLWTSETDTQYF. In nucleotides, the CDR3 is TGCACCAGCAGCCTATGGACTAGCGAGACAGATACGCAGTATTTT.

J is TRBJ2-5 and V is TRBV5-1; weak D call: TRBD1 (5 bases). CDR3 length: 15 amino acids. V lost 4 bases to trimming and J lost 0 bases, with 13 bases between them. The germline gives CDR1 SGHRS, CDR2 YFSETQ. Written as DNA, the CDR3 is TGCGCCAGCAGCCCAAGGGGCCCGTACCAAGAGACCCAGTACTTC. Protein sequence: CASSPRGPYQETQYF.

This clone was counted only a few times. The V and J genes are TRBV6-2 or TRBV6-3 and TRBJ1-5, with TRBD1 identical over 7 bases. After removal of 0 bases from V and 0 bases from J, the junction contained 5 bases not matched to a gene. The germline V gene encodes CDR1 MNHEY and CDR2 SVGEGT. This CDR3 has 17 amino acids. The CDR3 nucleotides read TGTGCCAGCAGTTACTCAAGACAGGGACATAGCAATCAGCCCCAGCATTTT. Amino acid sequence: CASSYSRQGHSNQPQHF.

The chain carries TRBV19 and TRBJ1-4; 7 bases match TRBD1. J was trimmed by 4 bases and V by 9 bases; bases with no gene match: 8. CDR1 is LNHDA and CDR2 is SQIVND in the germline V gene (reference sequence). The CDR3 has 14 amino acids. CDR3 amino acids: CASQPTGINEKLFF. The CDR3 DNA reads as TGTGCCAGCCAACCGACAGGGATTAATGAAAAACTGTTTTTT.

The rearrangement links TRBV21-1 to TRBJ2-7; whether TRBD2, the table's D call, matches the DNA was not checked. TRBV21-1 is assigned pseudogene status. This CDR3 contains 11 residues. This chain's CDR3 is CATTGGYEQYV. CDR3 bases: TGTGCCACCACCGGGGGGTACGAGCAGTACGTC.

This rearrangement joins TRBV6-5 to TRBJ2-4, with D perhaps matching TRBD2 (5 bases). V dropped 4 bases and J dropped 2 bases, with 15 bases sitting between them. CDR3 length equals 16 residues. Germline V gene data show CDR1 as MNHEY and CDR2 as SVGAGI. The CDR3, as DNA: TGTGCCAGCAGTTCCCCAGCTACTAGATCCAAAAACATTCAGTACTTC. This translates into CASSSPATRSKNIQYF.

This rearrangement joins TRBV5-1 to TRBJ2-1; 10 nucleotides align to TRBD2. The V gene's germline CDR1 is SGHRS and CDR2 YFSETQ. The junction had 5 bases not matched to a gene; V was cut back by 1 base and J by 7 bases. The CDR3 contains 15 residues. DNA of the CDR3: TGCGCCAGCAGCTTGCTAGCGGGGGTTGAAAATGAGCAGTTCTTC. Protein product: CASSLLAGVENEQFF.

The V and J genes are TRBV3-1 (or the pseudogene TRBV3-2) and TRBJ1-4, with D maybe TRBD1 (6 bases). The length of the CDR3 is 18 residues. Trimming cost V 1 base and J 4 bases, with 19 bases left between them. Germline V gene sequence: CDR1 LGHDT, CDR2 YNNKEL (reference sequence). The CDR3 region has the DNA TGTGCCAGCAGCCAAGTGGGGGGGCACCACCTTGGTAATGAAAAACTGTTTTTT. It is translated as CASSQVGGHHLGNEKLFF.

This chain links TRBV3-1 (or the pseudogene TRBV3-2) with TRBJ1-3; no definite D call. V lost 1 base and J lost 1, with 11 bases in between. The CDR3 runs 16 residues. The germline gives CDR1 LGHDT, CDR2 YNNKEL (reference sequence). For the CDR3, the DNA is TGTGCCAGCAGCCAAGGTGTTAGAGGATCTGGAAACACCATATATTTT. Translating gives CASSQGVRGSGNTIYF.

The V gene is TRBV5-4, the J gene TRBJ1-4; no clear D gene. Germline assignment: CDR1 SGHNT and CDR2 YYREEE (reference sequence). The V end lost 4 bases, the J end lost 8 bases, and 12 bases lay between the germline ends. This CDR3 has 13 residues. The CDR3 nucleotides read TGTGCCAGCAGCCCCGACGGGGAGGAAAAACTGTTTTTT. This gives the protein CASSPDGEEKLFF.

This clone was seen a handful of times. The chain carries TRBV5-4 and TRBJ1-1, with a tentative D call TRBD1 (5 bases). Trimming shortened V by 4 bases and J by 6 bases, and 10 bases separated the two germline ends. The CDR3 extends over 12 amino acids. Germline lookup yields CDR1 SGHNT and CDR2 YYREEE (reference sequence). CDR3 coding DNA: TGTGCCAGCAGCCGGGGGGAGGCTGAAGCTTTCTTT. Translating gives CASSRGEAEAFF.

V gene TRBV6-6 combines with J gene TRBJ1-3; D is ambiguous. This CDR3 spans 12 amino acids. Germline V gene sequence: CDR1 MNHNY, CDR2 SVGAGI (reference sequence). V lost 4 bases, J lost 4 bases, and 5 bases lay in between. CDR3 coding DNA: TGTGCCAGCAGTTTTGAGGGAAACACCATATATTTT. Its translation: CASSFEGNTIYF.

This clone was recorded a few times. This sequence joins TRBV4-1 and TRBJ1-5; the match to TRBD1 covers 9 bases. The length of the CDR3 is 15 residues. The V and J ends lost 1 base and 9 bases, in that order; junction bases with no gene match: 7. The V gene's germline CDR1 is MGHRA and CDR2 YSYEKL. Here the CDR3 reads CASSQGTGDRRPQHF. DNA for the CDR3: TGCGCCAGCAGCCAAGGGACAGGGGATAGGAGGCCCCAGCATTTT.

CDR3 sequence reads: CASLSGEETQYF. CDR3 nucleotides: TGTGCCAGCCTTAGCGGGGAAGAGACCCAGTACTTC. The genes are TRBV28 and TRBJ2-5; 8 bases match TRBD2. The length of the CDR3 is 12 residues. Germline V gene sequence: CDR1 MDHEN, CDR2 SYDVKM. V was pared by 8 bases and J by 3 bases, with 2 bases of the junction left unmatched.

This chain uses TRBV28 with TRBJ1-1; maybe TRBD1 (5 bases). Trimming took 5 bases from V and 7 from J, leaving 11 bases between them. The CDR3 consists of 12 residues. Germline CDR1 and CDR2: MDHEN and SYDVKM. Here the CDR3 reads CASSRLQGEAFF. In DNA form, the CDR3 reads TGTGCCAGCAGTCGACTGCAGGGTGAAGCTTTCTTT.

This clone has just one count. The rearrangement joins TRBV7-2 to TRBJ2-1; 11 bases agree with TRBD2. Germline V gene lookup returns CDR1 SGHTA and CDR2 FQGNSA. V trimming: 5 bases; J trimming: 6 bases; junction bases outside the gene matches: 6. This CDR3 comprises 15 residues. CDR3 DNA: TGTGCCAGCAGCCCAGATCTAGCGGGGGGCAATGAGCAGTTCTTC. Amino acid sequence: CASSPDLAGGNEQFF.

Concerning this clone: In the same sample, other DNA sequences code for this CDR3. This chain connects TRBV9 to TRBJ1-5, with 7 bases lining up with TRBD1. The germline gives CDR1 SGDLS, CDR2 YYNGEE. V lost 0 bases, J lost 2 bases, and 2 bases stayed unmatched. The CDR3 sequence is 15 residues long. In nucleotides, the CDR3 is TGTGCCAGCAGCGTAGCTGACAGGGGCAATCAGCCCCAGCATTTT. Translated, it gives CASSVADRGNQPQHF.

This clone was detected a few times. V is TRBV28 and J is TRBJ2-7; 7 bases match TRBD1. The CDR3 sequence is 14 residues long. Trimming cost V 3 bases and J 3 bases; bases outside gene matches: 5. Germline V gene data show CDR1 as MDHEN and CDR2 as SYDVKM. For the CDR3, the DNA is TGTGCCAGCAGTTTGAGGGACAGCATCTACGAGCAGTACGTC. Its translation: CASSLRDSIYEQYV.

The table lists this clone with a few counts. The CDR3 loop reads CASRTLASTTGELFF. The CDR3 nucleotides read TGTGCCAGCAGAACCCTAGCTAGCACCACCGGGGAGCTGTTTTTT. The chain joins TRBV27 to TRBJ2-2, with D possibly being TRBD2 (5 bases). The V gene lost 6 bases and the J gene lost 4 bases, with 15 bases spanning the gap. The CDR3 has 15 residues. Germline V gene sequence: CDR1 MNHEY, CDR2 SMNVEV (reference sequence).

V usage is TRBV12-3 or TRBV12-4 and J usage is TRBJ2-5; D possibly corresponds to TRBD2 (5 bases). V was clipped by 2 bases and J by 5 bases, with 6 bases between them. This CDR3 has 12 amino acids. The CDR3 sequence: CASSLRRETQYF. As DNA, the CDR3 is TGTGCCAGCAGTTTAAGGAGGGAGACCCAGTACTTC.

This chain links TRBV6-6 with TRBJ1-2, with D possibly being TRBD1 (5 bases). Germline V CDR1 and CDR2: MNHNY, SVGAGI (reference sequence). V lost 7 bases and J lost 2, with 11 bases in between. This CDR3 has 13 amino acids. The CDR3 coding sequence is TGTGCCAGCATGACGGCAGGGAACTATGGCTACACCTTC. It is translated as CASMTAGNYGYTF.